The present TCR beta chain was sequenced within a study of beta chain features in type 1 diabetes. Findings and limits, study-wide: Healthy donors had naive, central memory and Treg TCRB repertoires that appeared less similar than those seen among patients. Lower insertion and higher deletion counts appeared at VDJ junctions in type 1 diabetes patients. In all four CD4+ subsets, TCRB CDR3 length was significantly, moderately reduced in type 1 diabetes.

Expressed TCRB transcripts were sequenced after all isolated RNA was converted to cDNA. Using immunoSEQ multiplex PCR, the repertoire was profiled, and TCRdb retains in-frame clones only, with some absent. The table lists a few hundred thousand clones, roughly 12% of them singletons. Stem cell-like memory, regulatory, central memory and naive CD4+ cells were sorted via CD45RO/CCR7/CD25/CD127/CD95/CD27. Germline CDR1 WSHSY, CDR2 SAAADI. The germline V and J ends were trimmed by 6 bases and 6 bases, with 6 bases remaining between them. The CDR3 length is 10 residues. Only a few counts were recorded for this clone. Its matching antigen is unknown.

Source material: naive CD4+ T cells from blood. The V call is TRBV10-2, the J call TRBJ2-7; D is unresolved. The TCR originated in a woman between 18 and 30 years old with type 1 diabetes. CDR3 residues: CASRLSEQYF. For the CDR3, the DNA is TGCGCCAGCAGACTATCCGAGCAGTACTTC.